These T cell receptor beta chains were read from a single sample in a study of CD8 T cells in ankylosing spondylitis. TCRdb reanalysed the 5' RACE reads using MiXCR and keeps one entry per CDR3 protein. The data contain roughly 40,000 distinct CDR3 sequences, 2.7% of them singletons. Specimen: blood, either unsorted or a sorted T cell fraction (not recorded which). The receptor source for this set is a male donor with ankylosing spondylitis or in good health (not recorded which). Both conserved end residues are part of each CDR3. Each record gives: D gene, clone size, J gene, V gene, CDR3 DNA, CDR3 protein. D genes are given only for firm matches. A row's size may be missing; if present it is once, few, many or a size class.

D: .
size: .
J: TRBJ1-3
V: TRBV9
DNA: TGTGCCAGCACTGGAACGACGTCTGGAAACACCATATATTTT
CDR3: CASTGTTSGNTIYF

D: .
size: many
J: TRBJ2-7
V: TRBV9
DNA: TGTGCCAGCAGCGTAGCTTACGGCGGACCCTACGAGCAGTACTTC
CDR3: CASSVAYGGPYEQYF

D: .
size: many
J: TRBJ2-2
V: TRBV9
DNA: TGTGCCAGCAGCCCGAAACTAGAGAGGAACACCGGGGAGCTGTTTTTT
CDR3: CASSPKLERNTGELFF

D: TRBD2
size: many
J: TRBJ2-3
V: TRBV9
DNA: TGTGCCAGCAGCCCAGGGACTAGCGGGAGAGGCGGCACAGATACGCAGTATTTT
CDR3: CASSPGTSGRGGTDTQYF

D: .
size: many
J: TRBJ2-1
V: TRBV9
DNA: TGTGCCAGCAGCGTATCGGACTACGTACAGTTCTTC
CDR3: CASSVSDYVQFF

D: TRBD2
size: many
J: TRBJ2-1
V: TRBV9
DNA: TGTGCCAGCAGCGTAGAGACTAGCGGACACAATGAGCAGTTCTTC
CDR3: CASSVETSGHNEQFF

D: .
size: many
J: TRBJ2-2
V: TRBV9
DNA: TGTGCCAGCAGCGAGACCTCTTCCGGGGAGCTGTTTTTT
CDR3: CASSETSSGELFF

D: TRBD2
size: many
J: TRBJ2-3
V: TRBV9
DNA: TGTGCCAGCAGCGTAGGGACTAGCGGGGCAGATACGCAGTATTTT
CDR3: CASSVGTSGADTQYF

D: .
size: many
J: TRBJ2-3
V: TRBV9
DNA: TGTGCCAGCAGCCCGCTGAGGAGCGCAGATACGCAGTATTTT
CDR3: CASSPLRSADTQYF

D: .
size: many
J: TRBJ2-2
V: TRBV9
DNA: TGTGCCAGCAGCGTAGAGGTCAGATCGACCGGGGAGCTGTTTTTT
CDR3: CASSVEVRSTGELFF

D: .
size: many
J: TRBJ2-3
V: TRBV9
DNA: TGTGCCAGCAGCCCCAGTGGAGATACGCAGTATTTT
CDR3: CASSPSGDTQYF

D: TRBD2
size: many
J: TRBJ2-3
V: TRBV9
DNA: TGTGCCAGCAGCGTAGCTCCGGGGGGTAGCACAGATACGCAGTATTTT
CDR3: CASSVAPGGSTDTQYF

D: TRBD2
size: many
J: TRBJ2-1
V: TRBV9
DNA: TGTGCCAGCAGCGGGGGGGGGACCTACAATGAGCAGTTCTTC
CDR3: CASSGGGTYNEQFF

D: TRBD2
size: many
J: TRBJ2-5
V: TRBV9
DNA: TGTGCCAGCAGCTTGTCTGGACTAGCGGGAGGGCCCGGGGAGACCCAGTACTTC
CDR3: CASSLSGLAGGPGETQYF

D: TRBD1
size: many
J: TRBJ2-1
V: TRBV9
DNA: TGTGCCAGCAGCCGGGACAGTTTCTCCTACAATGAGCAGTTCTTC
CDR3: CASSRDSFSYNEQFF

D: .
size: many
J: TRBJ2-3
V: TRBV9
DNA: TGTGCCAGCAGCCTCGACCCTACCACAGATACGCAGTATTTT
CDR3: CASSLDPTTDTQYF

D: .
size: few
J: TRBJ2-7
V: TRBV9
DNA: TGTGCCAGCAGCGGGCGGGCGGACAGCTCCTACGAGCAGTACTTC
CDR3: CASSGRADSSYEQYF

D: .
size: many
J: TRBJ2-2
V: TRBV9
DNA: TGTGCCAGCAGCACTCGTCCCTACACCGGGGAGCTGTTTTTT
CDR3: CASSTRPYTGELFF

D: .
size: many
J: TRBJ2-5
V: TRBV9
DNA: TGTGCCAGCAGCCCCCAGCACAGATTCCAAGAGACCCAGTACTTC
CDR3: CASSPQHRFQETQYF

D: TRBD1
size: many
J: TRBJ1-1
V: TRBV9
DNA: TGTGCCAGCAGCGTAGGAGGACAGGGTAACACTGAAGCTTTCTTT
CDR3: CASSVGGQGNTEAFF

D: .
size: many
J: TRBJ2-2
V: TRBV9
DNA: TGTGCCAGCAGCACGAGGGAGATGAACACCGGGGAGCTGTTTTTT
CDR3: CASSTREMNTGELFF

D: TRBD2
size: .
J: TRBJ2-5
V: TRBV9
DNA: TGTGCCAGCAGCGTAGGACTAGCGGGAGTCGTTATGCCGGAGACCCAGTACTTC
CDR3: CASSVGLAGVVMPETQYF

D: .
size: many
J: TRBJ2-5
V: TRBV9
DNA: TGTGCCAGCAGCGTAGATGCCAGGTCTTTTGCCCAAGAGACCCAGTACTTC
CDR3: CASSVDARSFAQETQYF

D: .
size: many
J: TRBJ2-1
V: TRBV9
DNA: TGTGCCAGCAGCGTATACCATGAGCAGTTCTTC
CDR3: CASSVYHEQFF

D: TRBD2
size: many
J: TRBJ2-5
V: TRBV9
DNA: TGTGCCAGCAGCGTAGGCGGGACTAGGAGGATCGAAGAGACCCAGTACTTC
CDR3: CASSVGGTRRIEETQYF

D: .
size: many
J: TRBJ2-5
V: TRBV9
DNA: TGTGCCAGCAGCCCGGGGCATCAAGAGACCCAGTACTTC
CDR3: CASSPGHQETQYF

D: TRBD1
size: many
J: TRBJ2-7
V: TRBV27
DNA: TGTGCCAACGCGCTAGGAGGGGACAGGGTATCCTACGAGCAGTACTTC
CDR3: CANALGGDRVSYEQYF

D: .
size: many
J: TRBJ1-1
V: TRBV9
DNA: TGTGCCAGCAGCCCCATAGGGGCTGGGAACACTGAAGCTTTCTTT
CDR3: CASSPIGAGNTEAFF

D: TRBD1
size: medium-sized
J: TRBJ2-1
V: TRBV9
DNA: TGTGCCAGCAGCGTCAGGACAGGGGTATATGAGCAGTTCTTC
CDR3: CASSVRTGVYEQFF

D: .
size: many
J: TRBJ2-7
V: TRBV9
DNA: TGTGCCAGCAGCGCCTCCGGGACTCCTCCCACTGAGCAGTACTTC
CDR3: CASSASGTPPTEQYF

D: .
size: many
J: TRBJ1-4
V: TRBV9
DNA: TGTGCCAGCAGCCCCGAGGGGGCAACTAATGAAAAACTGTTTTTT
CDR3: CASSPEGATNEKLFF

D: TRBD1
size: few
J: TRBJ1-2
V: TRBV9
DNA: TGTGCCAGCAGCTCCGGGGGGACAGGGGAAGGCTACACCTTC
CDR3: CASSSGGTGEGYTF

D: .
size: many
J: TRBJ2-3
V: TRBV9
DNA: TGTGCCAGCAGCGTAGAGGTGAGCCCAGATACGCAGTATTTT
CDR3: CASSVEVSPDTQYF

D: .
size: many
J: TRBJ2-7
V: TRBV9
DNA: TGTGCCAGCAGCGCGACGGGACCCAGGAGCGAGCAGTACTTC
CDR3: CASSATGPRSEQYF

D: .
size: many
J: TRBJ1-2
V: TRBV9
DNA: TGTGCCAGCAGCTTAAGACAGACCGGCTACACCTTC
CDR3: CASSLRQTGYTF

D: .
size: many
J: TRBJ2-1
V: TRBV9
DNA: TGTGCCAGCAGCGTAGGGGTGGGGGCCTACAATGAGCAGTTCTTC
CDR3: CASSVGVGAYNEQFF

D: .
size: many
J: TRBJ1-2
V: TRBV9
DNA: TGTGCCAGCAGCGCGACAGCCGGAGCGTTGTATGGCTACACCTTC
CDR3: CASSATAGALYGYTF

D: .
size: many
J: TRBJ2-5
V: TRBV9
DNA: TGTGCCAGCAGCGTAGTGAAAGGGAACCAAGAGACCCAGTACTTC
CDR3: CASSVVKGNQETQYF

D: TRBD2
size: many
J: TRBJ2-5
V: TRBV9
DNA: TGTGCCAGCAGCGAGCGACTAGCGGGCCTCCAAGAGACCCAGTACTTC
CDR3: CASSERLAGLQETQYF

D: TRBD2
size: many
J: TRBJ2-1
V: TRBV9
DNA: TGTGCCAGCAATTCGGAGCGGGAGTATGGGGAGCAGTTCTTC
CDR3: CASNSEREYGEQFF

D: .
size: many
J: TRBJ2-1
V: TRBV9
DNA: TGTGCCAGCAGCGTACCCAGCTCCTACAATGAGCAGTTCTTC
CDR3: CASSVPSSYNEQFF

D: TRBD1
size: many
J: TRBJ1-3
V: TRBV9
DNA: TGTGCCAGCAGCGTTAACAGGGGAGCCTCTGGAAACACCATATATTTT
CDR3: CASSVNRGASGNTIYF

D: .
size: many
J: TRBJ2-2
V: TRBV9
DNA: TGTGCCAGCAGCGTAGCGGCCTGGATGAACACCGGGGAGCTGTTTTTT
CDR3: CASSVAAWMNTGELFF

D: TRBD2
size: few
J: TRBJ2-1
V: TRBV9
DNA: TGTGCCAGCAGCGTATCCGGACTAGCGGGGGTAAATGAGCAGTTCTTC
CDR3: CASSVSGLAGVNEQFF

D: .
size: many
J: TRBJ2-5
V: TRBV9
DNA: TGTGCCAGCAGCAAAGGGATCGTCACTTCGGAGACCCAGTACTTC
CDR3: CASSKGIVTSETQYF

D: TRBD1
size: many
J: TRBJ1-5
V: TRBV9
DNA: TGTGCCAGCAGCGGTGACAGGGGAGATCAGCCCCAGCATTTT
CDR3: CASSGDRGDQPQHF

D: .
size: many
J: TRBJ2-7
V: TRBV9
DNA: TGTGCCAGCAGCGTAGATATAGATACCTCCTACGAGCAGTACTTC
CDR3: CASSVDIDTSYEQYF

D: .
size: many
J: TRBJ1-1
V: TRBV9
DNA: TGTGCCAGCAGCGTAGTAAGGGGTCCCACTGAAGCTTTCTTT
CDR3: CASSVVRGPTEAFF

D: TRBD2
size: many
J: TRBJ2-3
V: TRBV9
DNA: TGTGCCAGCAGCAGACTAGCGGGATCGGGGGGTACGCAGTATTTT
CDR3: CASSRLAGSGGTQYF

D: .
size: many
J: TRBJ1-1
V: TRBV9
DNA: TGTGCCAGCAGCCGAGGGGGGGAGAACACTGAAGCTTTCTTT
CDR3: CASSRGGENTEAFF

D: .
size: many
J: TRBJ2-1
V: TRBV9
DNA: TGTGCCAGCAGCGTCTCCCAAGTCAATGAGCAGTTCTTC
CDR3: CASSVSQVNEQFF

D: .
size: many
J: TRBJ1-2
V: TRBV9
DNA: TGTGCCAGCAGCGGCGAATATTTGGACCGAGGAGGCTACACCTTC
CDR3: CASSGEYLDRGGYTF

D: .
size: many
J: TRBJ1-5
V: TRBV9
DNA: TGTGCCAGCAGCGTAGGCGTAGGCCCAAATCAGCCCCAGCATTTT
CDR3: CASSVGVGPNQPQHF

D: .
size: many
J: TRBJ2-1
V: TRBV9
DNA: TGTGCCAGCAGCGTAGGCGGGACTGGGAATGAGCAGTTCTTC
CDR3: CASSVGGTGNEQFF

D: .
size: many
J: TRBJ1-2
V: TRBV9
DNA: TGTGCCAGCAGCGTAGAGAGCTATGGCTACACCTTC
CDR3: CASSVESYGYTF